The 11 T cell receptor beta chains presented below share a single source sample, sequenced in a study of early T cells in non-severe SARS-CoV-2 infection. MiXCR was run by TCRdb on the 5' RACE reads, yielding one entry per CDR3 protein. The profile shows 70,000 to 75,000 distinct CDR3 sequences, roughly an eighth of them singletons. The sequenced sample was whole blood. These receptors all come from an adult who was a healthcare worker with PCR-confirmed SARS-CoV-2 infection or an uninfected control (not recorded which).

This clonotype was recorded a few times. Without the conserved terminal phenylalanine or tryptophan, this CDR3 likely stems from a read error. The CDR3 coding sequence is TGTGCCAGCAAAAATGAGGCCCTTGAAAAACTGTTTTCT. Its protein product is CASKNEALEKLFS. J is TRBJ1-4 and V is TRBV6-6; D is ambiguous. The CDR3 covers 13 residues. V was shortened by 7 bases and J by 7 bases, with 13 bases between the two germline ends. Germline lookup yields CDR1 MNHNY and CDR2 SVGAGI (reference sequence).

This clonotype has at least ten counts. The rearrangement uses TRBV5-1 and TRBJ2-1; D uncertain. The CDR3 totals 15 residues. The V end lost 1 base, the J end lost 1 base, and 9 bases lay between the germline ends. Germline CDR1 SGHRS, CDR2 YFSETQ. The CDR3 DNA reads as TGCGCCAGCAGCTTGAGGGCTTCGTCCTACAATGAGCAGTTCTTC. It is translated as CASSLRASSYNEQFF.

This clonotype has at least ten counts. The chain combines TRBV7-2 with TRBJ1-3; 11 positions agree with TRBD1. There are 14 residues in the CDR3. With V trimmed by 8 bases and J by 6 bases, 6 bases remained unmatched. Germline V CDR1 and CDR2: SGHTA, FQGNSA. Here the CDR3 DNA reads TGTGCCAGCTCGGGACAGGGGGTTGTAAACACCATATATTTT. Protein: CASSGQGVVNTIYF.

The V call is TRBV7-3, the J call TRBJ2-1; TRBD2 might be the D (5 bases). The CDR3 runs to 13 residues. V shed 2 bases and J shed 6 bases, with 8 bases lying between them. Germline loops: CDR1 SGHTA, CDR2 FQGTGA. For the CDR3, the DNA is TGTGCCAGCAGCTTATACCGGGGCAATGAGCAGTTCTTC. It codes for CASSLYRGNEQFF.

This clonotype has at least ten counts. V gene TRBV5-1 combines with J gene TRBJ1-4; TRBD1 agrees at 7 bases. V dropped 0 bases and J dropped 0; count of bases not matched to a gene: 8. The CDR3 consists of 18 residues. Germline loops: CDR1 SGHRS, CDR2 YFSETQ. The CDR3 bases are TGCGCCAGCAGCTTGGGCGGGACAGCTTCTGCAACTAATGAAAAACTGTTTTTT. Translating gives CASSLGGTASATNEKLFF.

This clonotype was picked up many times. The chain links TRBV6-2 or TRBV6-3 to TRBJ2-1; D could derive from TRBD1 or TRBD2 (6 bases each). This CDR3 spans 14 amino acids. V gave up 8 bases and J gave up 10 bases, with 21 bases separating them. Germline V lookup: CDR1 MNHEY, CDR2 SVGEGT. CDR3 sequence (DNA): TGTGCCAGCTCCCAGACCCGGGGGCGTGACGAGCAGTTCTTC. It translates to CASSQTRGRDEQFF.

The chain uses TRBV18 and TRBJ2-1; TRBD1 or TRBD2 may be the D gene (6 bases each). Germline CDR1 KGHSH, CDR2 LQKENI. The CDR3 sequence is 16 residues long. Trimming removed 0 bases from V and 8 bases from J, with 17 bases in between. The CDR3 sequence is CASSPPGGHPADEQFF. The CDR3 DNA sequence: TGTGCCAGCTCACCACCGGGGGGACACCCGGCAGATGAGCAGTTCTTC.

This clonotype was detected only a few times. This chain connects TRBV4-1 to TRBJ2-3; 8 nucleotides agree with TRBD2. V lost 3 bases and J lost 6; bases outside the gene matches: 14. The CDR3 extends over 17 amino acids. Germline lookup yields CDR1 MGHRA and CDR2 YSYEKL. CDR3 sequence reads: CASSHSRSGTHSDTQYF. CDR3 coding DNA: TGCGCCAGCAGCCATTCGCGTAGCGGGACTCATTCTGATACGCAGTATTTT.

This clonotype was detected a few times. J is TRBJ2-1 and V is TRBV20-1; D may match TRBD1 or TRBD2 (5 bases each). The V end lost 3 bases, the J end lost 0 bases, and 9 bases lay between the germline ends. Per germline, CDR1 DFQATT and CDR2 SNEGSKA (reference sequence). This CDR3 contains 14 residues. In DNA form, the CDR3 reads TGCAGTGCTAGTAAGGGGAGCTCCTACAATGAGCAGTTCTTC. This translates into CSASKGSSYNEQFF.

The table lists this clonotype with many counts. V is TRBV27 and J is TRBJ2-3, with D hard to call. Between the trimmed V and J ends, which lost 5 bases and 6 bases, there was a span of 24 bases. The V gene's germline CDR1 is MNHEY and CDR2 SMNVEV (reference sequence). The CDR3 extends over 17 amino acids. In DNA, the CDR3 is TGTGCCAGCAGTCAATTGGTAGGCCGACAAAACCGGGATACGCAGTATTTT. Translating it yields CASSQLVGRQNRDTQYF.

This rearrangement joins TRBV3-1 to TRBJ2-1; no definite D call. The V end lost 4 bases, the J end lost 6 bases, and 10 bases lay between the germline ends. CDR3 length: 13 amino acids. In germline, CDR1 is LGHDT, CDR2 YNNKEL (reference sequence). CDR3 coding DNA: TGTGCCAGCAGCCTGCCCAACTCCAATGAGCAGTTCTTC. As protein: CASSLPNSNEQFF.